What follows are 25 T cell receptor beta chains derived from one specimen sequenced in a study of blood T cell repertoires in COVID-19. Assay: immunoSEQ multiplex PCR; the TCRdb copy retains only in-frame clones and omits some. The sample yields 95,000 to 150,000 clones, 82% seen once. Sequencing was done on a sample of peripheral blood. The receptors shown here come from an older woman with acute or convalescent COVID-19.

This clone has a handful of counts. This rearrangement joins TRBV5-5 to TRBJ1-1, with a weak D call TRBD1 (5 bases). The length of the CDR3 is 16 residues. Germline V gene sequence: CDR1 SGHKS, CDR2 YYEKEE (reference sequence). V was shortened by 2 bases and J by 1 base, with 15 bases between the two germline ends. The CDR3 sequence is CASSFELATGNTEAFF. The CDR3 nucleotides are TGTGCCAGCAGCTTTGAGTTGGCCACAGGGAACACTGAAGCTTTCTTT.

The V gene is TRBV5-1, the J gene TRBJ1-1; possibly TRBD1 for D (5 bases). V lost 4 bases and J 4 bases, leaving 17 bases between the germline ends. Looked up from germline, CDR1 is SGHRS and CDR2 is YFSETQ. This CDR3 contains 15 residues. The CDR3 here is CASSPTEGGVTEAFF. In DNA form, the CDR3 reads TGCGCCAGCAGCCCCACGGAAGGAGGGGTCACTGAAGCTTTCTTT. Variable domain in full (rest from reference TRBV5-1 and TRBJ1-1): KAGVTQTPRYLIKTRGQQVTLSCSPISGHRSVSWYQQTPGQGLQFLFEYFSETQRNKGNFPGRFSGRQFSNSRSEMNVSTLELGDSALYLCASSPTEGGVTEAFFGQGTRLTVV.

This chain uses TRBV6-5 with TRBJ2-2; the D gene is possibly TRBD2 (5 bases). The CDR3 extends over 14 amino acids. Germline V gene data show CDR1 as MNHEY and CDR2 as SVGAGI. Trimming cost V 8 bases and J 5 bases, with 15 bases left between them. The CDR3 sequence is CASSFGLFTGELFF. DNA of the CDR3: TGTGCCAGCTCCTTCGGACTGTTTACCGGGGAGCTGTTTTTT.

The chain links TRBV6-6 to TRBJ1-5; 7 nucleotides agree with TRBD1. V lost 6 bases and J lost 3; bases outside the gene matches: 5. The CDR3 covers 14 residues. From germline, CDR1 is MNHNY and CDR2 SVGAGI (reference sequence). CDR3 DNA sequence: TGTGCCAGCAGCCCACAGGGGATCAATCAGCCCCAGCATTTT. Residues: CASSPQGINQPQHF.

This chain joins TRBV11-3 and TRBJ1-2, with 12 nucleotides matching TRBD1. Germline CDR1 reads SGHNT; CDR2 reads YENEEA. The trim removed 5 bases at V and 4 bases at J, leaving 5 bases unmatched. CDR3 length: 15 residues. CDR3 DNA: TGTGCCAGCAGCCAGGGACAGGGGGCCCCCTATGGCTACACCTTC. This codes for CASSQGQGAPYGYTF.

The chain recombines TRBV6-5 with TRBJ2-7, with unresolved D. V was shortened by 6 bases and J by 7 bases, with 13 bases between the two germline ends. CDR3 length: 12 amino acids. Germline V gives CDR1 MNHEY, CDR2 SVGAGI. The CDR3 loop reads CASRDAPGEQYF. CDR3 coding DNA: TGTGCCAGCAGAGATGCCCCGGGTGAGCAGTACTTC.

There are many counts of this clone. The rearrangement joins TRBV6-2 or TRBV6-3 to TRBJ1-2; 10 bases fit TRBD1. V was pared by 2 bases and J by 2 bases, with 11 bases of the junction left unmatched. CDR3 length equals 18 residues. CDR1 is MNHEY and CDR2 is SVGEGT in the germline V gene. This chain's CDR3 is CASSYGTGDPSLNYGYTF. The DNA of the CDR3 is TGTGCCAGCAGTTACGGGACAGGGGACCCGAGTTTGAACTATGGCTACACCTTC.

This clone was seen just once. The gene calls are TRBV30 and TRBJ2-5, with 7 bases fitting TRBD2. CDR3 size: 15 residues. The V gene's germline CDR1 is GTSNPN and CDR2 SVGIG (reference sequence). The J segment lost 1 base and the V segment lost 4 bases, leaving 9 bases of the junction unmatched. The CDR3 nucleotides read TGTGCCTGGAACAGCGGGGAGGGACCCCAAGAGACCCAGTACTTC. Its protein is CAWNSGEGPQETQYF.

The chain carries TRBV29-1 and TRBJ2-3, with a weak D call TRBD2 (7 bases). This CDR3 spans 13 amino acids. V was trimmed by 8 bases and J by 5 bases, leaving 17 bases between them. Germline V gives CDR1 SQVTM, CDR2 ANQGSEA. The CDR3 sequence: CSFRGASVDTQYF. For the CDR3, the DNA is TGCAGCTTTCGGGGGGCCTCGGTAGATACGCAGTATTTT.

This chain joins TRBV6-5 and TRBJ2-1; maybe TRBD2 (7 bases). There are 15 residues in the CDR3. CDR1 and CDR2 (germline): MNHEY, SVGAGI. The germline V and J ends were trimmed by 6 bases and 2 bases, with 14 bases remaining between them. CDR3 residues: CASSNREGAYNEQFF. The CDR3 DNA reads as TGTGCCAGCAGCAACAGGGAGGGGGCCTACAATGAGCAGTTCTTC.

This clone was seen once. The rearrangement joins TRBV12-3 or TRBV12-4 to TRBJ2-3; TRBD2 might be the D (6 bases). The length of the CDR3 is 12 residues. The V end was cut by 6 bases, the J end by 5 bases, with 9 bases between. The CDR3 DNA is TGTGCCAGCAGCCCGGGGGTAGATACGCAGTATTTT. Protein sequence: CASSPGVDTQYF.

This clone was recorded a few times. The chain is built from TRBV6-5 and TRBJ2-7, with D possibly being TRBD1 (5 bases). Germline assignment: CDR1 MNHEY and CDR2 SVGAGI. The CDR3 covers 13 residues. The germline V and J ends were trimmed by 8 bases and 0 bases, with 11 bases remaining between them. Here the CDR3 DNA reads TGTGCCAGCGCGCGGCAGGGCTCCTACGAGCAGTACGTC. Residues: CASARQGSYEQYV.

This clone came up once. The genes are TRBV5-1 and TRBJ1-3; unclear D gene. Germline CDR1 reads SGHRS; CDR2 reads YFSETQ. The CDR3 is 13 residues long. V was trimmed by 0 bases and J by 3 bases, leaving 4 bases between them. This chain's CDR3 is CASSLDSGNTIYF. The CDR3 bases are TGCGCCAGCAGCTTGGATAGTGGAAACACCATATATTTT.

This sequence joins TRBV6-4 and TRBJ2-1; tentatively, D is TRBD2 (5 bases). CDR1 is MRHNA and CDR2 is SNTAGT in the germline V gene. V was pared by 4 bases and J by 0 bases, with 10 bases between. The CDR3 covers 15 residues. The CDR3, as DNA: TGTGCCAGCAGTGTATCTGGGAGCTCCTACAATGAGCAGTTCTTC. Its translation is CASSVSGSSYNEQFF.

Here the CDR3 reads CASSLAAGTGELFF. DNA for the CDR3: TGTGCCAGCAGCTTAGCAGCAGGAACCGGGGAGCTGTTTTTT. The rearrangement links TRBV7-2 to TRBJ2-2; D is ambiguous. The CDR3 extends over 14 amino acids. V lost 0 bases, J lost 5 bases, and 7 bases lay in between. Looked up from germline, CDR1 is SGHTA and CDR2 is FQGNSA.

The rearrangement links TRBV5-4 to TRBJ1-1; the D is unclear. Germline V gives CDR1 SGHNT, CDR2 YYREEE (reference sequence). Trimming left V 4 bases short and J 3 bases short, with 7 bases between. The CDR3 contains 12 residues. CDR3 bases: TGTGCCAGCAGCACGCTAGACACTGAAGCTTTCTTT. This gives the protein CASSTLDTEAFF.

The chain is built from TRBV11-3 and TRBJ2-3, with D unclear. The germline V gene encodes CDR1 SGHNT and CDR2 YENEEA. Trimming cost V 5 bases and J 3 bases, with 9 bases left between them. CDR3 length: 13 amino acids. The CDR3 DNA follows: TGTGCCAGCAGCCAGGCTGGAACAGATACGCAGTATTTT. Its translation is CASSQAGTDTQYF.

The chain joins TRBV30 to TRBJ1-2; possible D gene TRBD1, 6 bases. CDR1 is GTSNPN, CDR2 SVGIG, per germline (reference sequence). The CDR3 contains 13 residues. V dropped 0 bases and J dropped 7 bases, with 12 bases sitting between them. CDR3 amino acids: CAWSVPGGIGYTF. CDR3 coding DNA: TGTGCCTGGAGTGTACCGGGGGGCATTGGCTACACCTTC.

This chain uses TRBV5-1 with TRBJ2-5; D not resolved. V lost 3 bases, J lost 2 bases, and 8 bases lay in between. The CDR3 has 13 residues. Germline CDR1 reads SGHRS; CDR2 reads YFSETQ. CDR3 sequence reads: CASSSTGQETQYF. DNA of the CDR3: TGCGCCAGCAGCTCCACTGGTCAAGAGACCCAGTACTTC.

This chain links TRBV28 with TRBJ2-7; 9 positions match TRBD2. V shed 5 bases, J shed 7 bases, and the junction held 12 bases outside the gene matches. Germline loops: CDR1 MDHEN, CDR2 SYDVKM. The CDR3 has 15 amino acids. In nucleotides, the CDR3 is TGTGCCAGCAGTCAAGGGGCTAGCGGGGTAGGGGAGCAGTACGTC. Residues: CASSQGASGVGEQYV.

CDR3 residues: CASSLGSGAGQPQHF. CDR3 DNA sequence: TGTGCCAGCAGCTTAGGGTCAGGGGCGGGTCAGCCCCAGCATTTT. This chain connects TRBV13 to TRBJ1-5; possible D gene TRBD1, 6 bases. Germline V gene sequence: CDR1 PRHDT, CDR2 FYEKMQ (reference sequence). CDR3 length: 15 residues. Trimming pared 0 bases from V and 6 bases from J, leaving 12 bases between.

This CDR3 is CASSPVGQSYEQYF. The CDR3 coding sequence is TGCGCCAGCAGCCCAGTGGGACAGTCTTACGAGCAGTACTTC. The rearrangement joins TRBV4-1 to TRBJ2-7, with 7 bases aligning to TRBD1. The CDR3 loop spans 14 amino acids. The ends lost 4 bases at V and 4 bases at J; junction bases unmatched: 7. Germline values: CDR1 MGHRA, CDR2 YSYEKL.

The V gene is TRBV12-3 or TRBV12-4, the J gene TRBJ1-2; the D gene is possibly TRBD1 (6 bases). V gave up 5 bases and J gave up 6 bases, with 10 bases separating them. The CDR3 length is 12 residues. CDR3 amino acids: CASSVQGNGYTF. CDR3 bases: TGTGCCAGCAGTGTACAGGGAAATGGCTACACCTTC.

The chain links TRBV18 to TRBJ1-2, with TRBD1 matching 7 bases. J gave up 7 bases and V 0 bases, and 2 bases lay outside the gene matches. Germline CDR1 KGHSH, CDR2 LQKENI. The CDR3 spans 13 residues. The CDR3 region is CASSPPGQSGYTF. CDR3 in DNA: TGTGCCAGCTCACCACCGGGACAGTCTGGCTACACCTTC.

The V gene is TRBV5-1, the J gene TRBJ2-5; TRBD2 might be the D (6 bases). In germline, CDR1 is SGHRS, CDR2 YFSETQ. Trimming pared 0 bases from V and 6 bases from J, leaving 15 bases between. The CDR3 sequence is 15 residues long. CDR3 in amino acids: CASSLAVGDSKTQYF. The DNA of the CDR3 is TGCGCCAGCAGCTTGGCAGTTGGGGACTCGAAGACCCAGTACTTC.